This T cell receptor (beta chain) stems from a study of blood T cell repertoires in COVID-19. Study summary: T cells, B-cell-depleted T cells, or PBMCs supplied cDNA or gDNA.

TCRdb keeps only in-frame clones here, not all; method: immunoSEQ multiplex PCR. The sample carries a few hundred thousand clones, around 90% recorded once. The receptor's source is a man under 40 who had been exposed to COVID-19. Sequencing used PBMCs or T cells enriched from blood (not recorded which).

For the CDR3, the DNA is TGTGCCAGCAGCCAACGGACAGGGGGCACAGATACGCAGTATTTT. Encoded protein: CASSQRTGGTDTQYF. The chain links TRBV14 to TRBJ2-3; 9 bases agree with TRBD1. The CDR3 is 15 amino acids. Germline V gives CDR1 SGHDN, CDR2 FVKESK. Germline trimming cut 2 bases from V and 1 base from J; bases unmatched to any gene: 1. The variable domain in full, completed from reference TRBV14 and TRBJ2-3, reads EAGVTQFPSHSVIEKGQTVTLRCDPISGHDNLYWYRRVMGKEIKFLLHFVKESKQDESGMPNNRFLAERTGGTYSTLKVQPAELEDSGVYFCASSQRTGGTDTQYFGPGTRLTVL.